This T cell receptor beta chain was retrieved from a study of T cells in Graves' hyperthyroidism and ophthalmopathy. It was RNA transcripts that yielded the amplified TCR beta CDR3 regions. A set of HTBI primers served as the primers for a first-round RT-PCR of the TCR CDR3. Via MiXCR, TCRdb re-called the multiplex PCR reads, giving one row per CDR3 protein. The sample shows over 700,000 distinct CDR3 sequences, around a third of them seen only once. This clonotype was detected ten times or more. The V segment lost 5 bases and the J segment 4 bases; nucleotides outside the gene matches: 9. Germline values: CDR1 SGHAT, CDR2 FQNNGV. The CDR3 is made up of 15 amino acids.

The source is a woman in her 40s with Graves' hyperthyroidism. The specimen was blood. The chain uses TRBV11-2 and TRBJ2-7; TRBD1 matches at 9 bases. CDR3: CASSDSGTGLYEQYF. CDR3 sequence (DNA): TGTGCCAGCAGCGACTCCGGGACAGGGCTTTACGAGCAGTACTTC.